The next 32 T cell receptor beta chains were all read from a single sample in a study of OX40 agonist ivuxolimab in advanced cancers. Assay: immunoSEQ multiplex PCR; the TCRdb copy retains only in-frame clones and omits some. The sample has about 87,000 clones, 85% to 90% seen once. The sequencing used CD4+ or CD8+ T cells sorted from blood, collected in a trial of the OX40 agonist ivuxolimab. The receptors originated from an adult with an advanced solid tumor such as melanoma, head and neck, liver or kidney cancer.

The chain employs TRBV7-2 and TRBJ1-4; 7 bases align to TRBD1. V was clipped by 5 bases and J by 7 bases; unmatched bases: 7. Per the germline V gene, CDR1 is SGHTA and CDR2 is FQGNSA. The CDR3 sequence is 14 residues long. The CDR3 sequence is CASSTGTDFEKLFF. Written as DNA, the CDR3 is TGTGCCAGCAGCACCGGGACAGACTTTGAAAAACTGTTTTTT.

The CDR3 is CASSEYGTDTQYF. In nucleotides, the CDR3 is TGTGCCAGCAGTGAATACGGCACAGATACGCAGTATTTT. This chain joins TRBV25-1 and TRBJ2-3; D unclear. CDR1 MGHDK and CDR2 SYGVNS come from the germline V gene. V dropped 0 bases and J dropped 1 base, with 2 bases sitting between them. The CDR3 has 13 amino acids.

J is TRBJ2-3 and V is TRBV5-4; D is ambiguous. Trimming shortened V by 3 bases and J by 1 base, and 9 bases separated the two germline ends. CDR1 is SGHNT and CDR2 is YYREEE in the germline V gene (reference sequence). The CDR3 is 14 residues long. CDR3 region: CASSSSRGTDTQYF. The CDR3 DNA reads as TGTGCCAGCAGCTCTAGTCGGGGCACAGATACGCAGTATTTT. Drawing the rest from reference TRBV5-4 and TRBJ2-3, the complete variable domain is ETGVTQSPTHLIKTRGQQVTLRCSSQSGHNTVSWYQQALGQGPQFIFQYYREEENGRGNFPPRFSGLQFPNYSSELNVNALELDDSALYLCASSSSRGTDTQYFGPGTRLTVL.

CDR3 sequence (DNA): TGTGCCAGCAGTCAAGCCCAGAACACCGGGGAGCTGTTTTTT. Translation: CASSQAQNTGELFF. This chain joins TRBV11-2 and TRBJ2-2; D unclear. Trimming stripped 6 bases from V and 1 base from J, with 9 bases between. The germline V gene has CDR1 SGHAT and CDR2 FQNNGV. The CDR3 length is 14 residues.

The V and J genes are TRBV30 and TRBJ2-2; maybe TRBD1 (6 bases). The V gene's germline CDR1 is GTSNPN and CDR2 SVGIG (reference sequence). V dropped 5 bases and J dropped 8 bases, with 9 bases sitting between them. The CDR3 contains 11 residues. CDR3 sequence: CAWADRGELFF. For the CDR3, the DNA is TGTGCCTGGGCAGACAGGGGGGAGCTGTTTTTT. Complete variable domain (other parts from reference TRBV30 and TRBJ2-2): SQTIHQWPATLVQPVGSPLSLECTVEGTSNPNLYWYRQAAGRGLQLLFYSVGIGQISSEVPQNLSASRPQDRQFILSSKKLLLSDSGFYLCAWADRGELFFGEGSRLTVL.

The rearrangement uses TRBV6-5 and TRBJ1-1, with 7 bases lining up with TRBD1. Germline lookup yields CDR1 MNHEY and CDR2 SVGAGI. This CDR3 is 15 amino acids long. The junction had 6 bases not matched to a gene; V was cut back by 0 bases and J by 5 bases. CDR3 coding DNA: TGTGCCAGCAGTTACTCAGCAGGGGGAGGGACTGAAGCTTTCTTT. Residues: CASSYSAGGGTEAFF.

This clone was seen only a few times. The CDR3 loop is CASSDPASVVAFF. In DNA, the CDR3 is TGCGCCAGCAGTGATCCGGCAAGCGTTGTGGCTTTCTTT. This chain joins TRBV10-1 and TRBJ1-1, with D unresolved. The CDR3 covers 13 residues. Deletions cut 3 bases from V and 11 bases from J, with 16 bases between. Per germline, CDR1 WNHNN and CDR2 SYGVQD (reference sequence).

The CDR3 protein is CASSLRIRGSDSPYEQYF. CDR3 nucleotide sequence: TGTGCCAGCAGCTTGAGGATTCGCGGGAGCGACTCTCCCTACGAGCAGTACTTC. The chain carries TRBV5-5 and TRBJ2-7; 7 nucleotides line up with TRBD2. Per germline, CDR1 SGHKS and CDR2 YYEKEE (reference sequence). Trimming at V came to 1 base and at J to 2 bases, leaving 15 bases not matched to a gene. The CDR3 is 18 amino acids.

The genes are TRBV6-5 and TRBJ2-2; possibly TRBD1 or TRBD2 for D (5 bases each). The V end was cut by 4 bases, the J end by 9 bases, with 21 bases between. Germline CDR1 is MNHEY and CDR2 is SVGAGI. The CDR3 spans 16 residues. The chain's CDR3 is CASSFRGQALTRELFF. Here the CDR3 DNA reads TGTGCCAGCAGTTTCCGGGGCCAAGCGTTGACCCGGGAGCTGTTTTTT.

This chain links TRBV9 with TRBJ2-2; 8 bases align to TRBD1. The CDR3 totals 15 residues. Germline CDR1 reads SGDLS; CDR2 reads YYNGEE. The V segment lost 2 bases and the J segment 4 bases; nucleotides outside the gene matches: 4. In nucleotides, the CDR3 is TGTGCCAGCAGCGTCCAGGGGGCGAGCACCGGGGAGCTGTTTTTT. The encoded protein is CASSVQGASTGELFF.

This clone appeared a few times. The chain carries TRBV7-9 and TRBJ2-7; 14 bases line up with TRBD2. Germline CDR1 SEHNR, CDR2 FQNEAQ (reference sequence). CDR3 length equals 15 residues. J was trimmed by 5 bases and V by 5 bases; bases with no gene match: 5. CDR3 sequence (DNA): TGTGCCAGCAGCGCGCGACTAGCGGGAGGGAACGAGCAGTACTTC. Encoded protein: CASSARLAGGNEQYF.

This chain links TRBV7-2 with TRBJ2-3; D ambiguous. The CDR3 spans 15 residues. The germline V gene has CDR1 SGHTA and CDR2 FQGNSA. Deletions cut 0 bases from V and 3 bases from J, with 10 bases between. For the CDR3, the DNA is TGTGCCAGCAGCTTAGCACTGTTGACTACAGATACGCAGTATTTT. Protein sequence: CASSLALLTTDTQYF.

This chain uses TRBV13 with TRBJ2-3; possible D gene TRBD2, 5 bases. This CDR3 region has 14 residues. Trimming stripped 5 bases from V and 6 bases from J, with 15 bases between. Germline V gene lookup returns CDR1 PRHDT and CDR2 FYEKMQ (reference sequence). The CDR3 DNA reads TGTGCCAGCAGCACAACTAGGTCGGTGGATACGCAGTATTTT. Its translation: CASSTTRSVDTQYF.

The J gene is TRBJ2-1, the V gene TRBV7-6, with D possibly being TRBD2 (7 bases). The CDR3 is made up of 14 amino acids. Germline V CDR1 and CDR2: SGHVS, FNYEAQ. Trimming cost V 0 bases and J 7 bases, with 10 bases left between them. The CDR3 DNA reads TGTGCCAGCAGCTTAGCGGCGGGGGCGAATGAGCAGTTCTTC. Translating it yields CASSLAAGANEQFF.

The chain is built from TRBV6-8 and TRBJ2-7; D possibly corresponds to TRBD1 (5 bases). Trimming pared 4 bases from V and 7 bases from J, leaving 17 bases between. This CDR3 has 14 amino acids. Germline CDR1 and CDR2: MNHGY and SAAAGT. The CDR3 sequence: CASSCNFRGGEQYF. For the CDR3, the DNA is TGTGCCAGCAGTTGTAACTTTAGGGGTGGAGAGCAGTACTTC.

This chain uses TRBV10-1 with TRBJ2-7, with 7 nucleotides matching TRBD1. The CDR3 extends over 14 amino acids. J gave up 0 bases and V 8 bases, and 7 bases lay outside the gene matches. The V gene's germline CDR1 is WNHNN and CDR2 SYGVQD (reference sequence). The CDR3 loop is CASEWDSSSYEQYF. In DNA, the CDR3 is TGCGCCAGCGAATGGGACAGCAGCTCCTACGAGCAGTACTTC.

J is TRBJ2-5 and V is TRBV6-5; D remains ambiguous. V was shortened by 0 bases and J by 5 bases, with 4 bases between the two germline ends. Per the germline V gene, CDR1 is MNHEY and CDR2 is SVGAGI. CDR3 length: 12 residues. CDR3 sequence (DNA): TGTGCCAGCAGTTACTCCGGTGAGACCCAGTACTTC. Protein product: CASSYSGETQYF.

The gene calls are TRBV18 and TRBJ2-2; D gene unclear. Germline V gene sequence: CDR1 KGHSH, CDR2 LQKENI. The CDR3 runs 14 residues. V was trimmed by 0 bases and J by 3 bases, leaving 5 bases between them. The CDR3 nucleotides are TGTGCCAGCTCACCACCGGTTGACACCGGGGAGCTGTTTTTT. Its protein is CASSPPVDTGELFF.

CDR3 region: CASHLGGNNEQFF. CDR3 nucleotides: TGTGCCAGCCACTTGGGGGGGAACAATGAGCAGTTCTTC. The V and J genes are TRBV5-5 and TRBJ2-1, with 7 bases matching TRBD2. The trim removed 7 bases at V and 5 bases at J, leaving 6 bases unmatched. Germline lookup yields CDR1 SGHKS and CDR2 YYEKEE (reference sequence). This CDR3 contains 13 residues.

V gene TRBV18 combines with J gene TRBJ2-5, with D tentatively TRBD2 (5 bases). The CDR3 has 15 amino acids. Germline CDR1 KGHSH, CDR2 LQKENI. V was clipped by 3 bases and J by 2 bases, with 13 bases between them. In nucleotides, the CDR3 is TGTGCCAGCTCACCGAACCTGGACTGGCAAGAGACCCAGTACTTC. Encoded protein: CASSPNLDWQETQYF. Full variable domain (missing parts from reference TRBV18 and TRBJ2-5): NAGVMQNPRHLVRRRGQEARLRCSPMKGHSHVYWYRQLPEEGLKFMVYLQKENIIDESGMPKERFSAEFPKEGPSILRIQQVVRGDSAAYFCASSPNLDWQETQYFGPGTRLLVL.

The chain recombines TRBV28 with TRBJ1-2, with TRBD1 matching over 8 bases. From germline, CDR1 is MDHEN and CDR2 SYDVKM. This CDR3 contains 15 residues. The trim removed 5 bases at V and 2 bases at J, leaving 7 bases unmatched. DNA for the CDR3: TGTGCCAGCAGTCCTAACCGACAGGGGAACTATGGCTACACCTTC. Residues: CASSPNRQGNYGYTF.

The rearrangement uses TRBV6-1 and TRBJ1-6; TRBD1 aligns across 7 bases. Trimming removed 10 bases from V and 10 bases from J; junction bases left unmatched: 10. This CDR3 is built from 13 residues. The V gene's germline CDR1 is MNHNS and CDR2 SASEGT. The CDR3 coding sequence is TGTGCCAACTTACGACAGGGCGGGTCACCCCTCCACTTT. This translates into CANLRQGGSPLHF.

V gene TRBV18 combines with J gene TRBJ2-5; 7 bases line up with TRBD1. Germline values: CDR1 KGHSH, CDR2 LQKENI. The CDR3 is 13 residues long. After removal of 3 bases from V and 2 bases from J, the junction contained 0 bases not matched to a gene. The CDR3 DNA sequence: TGTGCCAGCTCACCGGGACAGCAAGAGACCCAGTACTTC. Translating it yields CASSPGQQETQYF.

The V gene is TRBV19, the J gene TRBJ1-4; 11 bases line up with TRBD1. V dropped 5 bases and J dropped 4; count of bases not matched to a gene: 6. CDR3 length: 16 amino acids. Germline CDR1 and CDR2: LNHDA and SQIVND (reference sequence). In DNA, the CDR3 is TGTGCCAGTAGTTTCGCGGACAGGGGGCGTAATGAAAAACTGTTTTTT. Translation: CASSFADRGRNEKLFF.

The chain links TRBV30 to TRBJ2-1, with 9 positions matching TRBD1. CDR3 length equals 15 residues. Losses at the gene ends were 2 bases for V and 3 bases for J; bases not matched to a gene: 5. The germline CDR1 and CDR2 sequences are GTSNPN and SVGIG (reference sequence). The CDR3 DNA follows: TGTGCCTGGAGTCAAGACAGGGGGGTCTACAATGAGCAGTTCTTC. Its translation: CAWSQDRGVYNEQFF.

This sequence joins TRBV7-6 and TRBJ2-1; 8 nucleotides match TRBD1. V trimming: 5 bases; J trimming: 9 bases; junction bases outside the gene matches: 21. CDR3 length: 18 amino acids. Germline V gene data show CDR1 as SGHVS and CDR2 as FNYEAQ. As DNA, the CDR3 is TGTGCCAGCAGCCCCCGGGGTGAGGGGGACAGGCCACTTGGTGAGCAGTTCTTC. Translated: CASSPRGEGDRPLGEQFF.

This clone was counted a single time. The chain joins TRBV4-3 to TRBJ1-1; D unresolved. Germline loops: CDR1 LGHNA, CDR2 YSLEER. Between the trimmed V and J ends, which lost 0 bases and 1 base, there was a span of 15 bases. The CDR3 sequence is 17 residues long. For the CDR3, the DNA is TGCGCCAGCAGCCAAGATCTTCCACTCCGTGGGAACACTGAAGCTTTCTTT. This codes for CASSQDLPLRGNTEAFF.

This sequence joins TRBV9 and TRBJ2-5, with 9 bases aligning to TRBD1. The J call is doubtful: the DNA matches TRBJ2-7 better. Germline loops: CDR1 SGDLS, CDR2 YYNGEE. This CDR3 comprises 14 residues. CDR3 loop: CASSSRDRVHEQYF. CDR3 nucleotides: TGTGCCAGCAGCTCCCGGGACAGGGTCCACGAGCAGTACTTC.

V is TRBV7-3 and J is TRBJ2-5; weak D call: TRBD1 (6 bases). The V gene lost 5 bases and the J gene lost 5 bases, with 18 bases spanning the gap. The V gene's germline CDR1 is SGHTA and CDR2 FQGTGA. The CDR3 covers 15 residues. CDR3 sequence (DNA): TGTGCCAGCAGCAATCGGGCAGGGGATACGGAGACCCAGTACTTC. This encodes CASSNRAGDTETQYF.

V is TRBV6-6 and J is TRBJ2-3; 11 bases line up with TRBD2. The length of the CDR3 is 16 residues. In germline, CDR1 is MNHNY, CDR2 SVGAGI (reference sequence). After removal of 6 bases from V and 5 bases from J, the junction contained 10 bases not matched to a gene. CDR3 bases: TGTGCCAGCAGATCCGGGACTAGCGGCTCCATAGATACGCAGTATTTT. Protein sequence: CASRSGTSGSIDTQYF.

The gene calls are TRBV7-2 and TRBJ1-6; D may be TRBD1 (5 bases). Germline assignment: CDR1 SGHTA and CDR2 FQGNSA. This CDR3 spans 15 amino acids. Trimming stripped 1 base from V and 8 bases from J, with 12 bases between. The CDR3 here is CASSLVPGGDSPLHF. CDR3 sequence (DNA): TGTGCCAGCAGCTTAGTGCCGGGAGGGGATTCACCCCTCCACTTT.

The chain uses TRBV25-1 and TRBJ1-2; D may be TRBD1 (6 bases). This CDR3 spans 12 amino acids. Germline V gene lookup returns CDR1 MGHDK and CDR2 SYGVNS. Trimming left V 4 bases short and J 8 bases short, with 11 bases between. CDR3 region: CASSARGGGYTF. For the CDR3, the DNA is TGTGCCAGCAGTGCCAGGGGCGGGGGCTACACCTTC.